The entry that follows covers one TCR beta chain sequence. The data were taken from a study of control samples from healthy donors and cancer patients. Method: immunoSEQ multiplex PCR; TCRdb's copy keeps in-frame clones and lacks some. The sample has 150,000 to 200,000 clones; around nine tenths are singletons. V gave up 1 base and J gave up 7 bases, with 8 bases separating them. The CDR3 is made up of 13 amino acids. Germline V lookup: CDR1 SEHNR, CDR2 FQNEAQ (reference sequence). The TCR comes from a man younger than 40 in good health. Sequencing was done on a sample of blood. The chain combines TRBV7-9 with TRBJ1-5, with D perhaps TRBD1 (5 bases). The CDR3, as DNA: TGTGCCAGCAGCTTAGGGGCAGGGCAGCCCCAGCATTTT. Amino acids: CASSLGAGQPQHF.